This is a list of T cell receptor beta chains from one sample in a study of blood T cell repertoires in COVID-19. The data were produced by immunoSEQ multiplex PCR, yet TCRdb's version contains in-frame clones alone and is incomplete. The sample records around 150,000 clones, roughly 89% being singletons. Sequenced sample: peripheral blood. The receptors originated from a man in his thirties or forties with COVID-19, enrolled during active disease. Both conserved end residues are part of each CDR3. Fields, in order: J gene, V gene, D gene, clone size, CDR3 protein, CDR3 DNA. A D gene is named only where the DNA matches it firmly. The listing skips clone size in some rows; elsewhere it reads once, few, many or a size class.

>TRBJ2-3|TRBV6-2/TRBV6-3|TRBD2|-
CASSSFLAGEKDTQYF
TGTGCCAGCAGTTCCTTTCTGGCGGGAGAAAAAGATACGCAGTATTTT
>TRBJ2-3|TRBV5-1|-|-
CASSFNPTGVTDTQYF
TGCGCCAGCAGCTTTAACCCTACCGGGGTTACAGATACGCAGTATTTT
>TRBJ2-1|TRBV10-3|-|-
CAISQSLTSNEQFF
TGTGCCATCAGTCAGTCTCTGACATCCAATGAGCAGTTCTTC
>TRBJ1-2|TRBV12-3/TRBV12-4|-|-
CASTLDIKYGYTF
TGTGCCAGCACCCTGGACATAAAATATGGCTACACCTTC
>TRBJ1-2|TRBV7-9|TRBD1|-
CASGTDRGLGYTF
TGTGCCAGCGGAACTGACAGGGGGCTTGGCTACACCTTC
>TRBJ2-5|TRBV7-8|-|-
CASSAGEALVTQYF
TGTGCCAGCAGCGCCGGTGAGGCCTTGGTGACCCAGTACTTC
>TRBJ2-2|TRBV6-4|-|-
CASSDIHTGELFF
TGTGCCAGCAGTGATATCCACACCGGGGAGCTGTTTTTT
>TRBJ1-2|TRBV30|-|-
CAWSNPGLDYGYTF
TGTGCCTGGAGTAACCCGGGTTTAGACTATGGCTACACCTTC
>TRBJ1-6|TRBV27|TRBD1|-
CASRPTGGRGSPLHF
TGTGCCAGCAGGCCAACAGGGGGCAGAGGCTCACCCCTCCACTTT
>TRBJ1-3|TRBV2|-|-
CASSRQAPFSGNTIYF
TGTGCCAGCAGTCGACAGGCGCCTTTCTCTGGAAACACCATATATTTT
>TRBJ2-2|TRBV7-3|-|-
CASSLSGTSNTGELFF
TGTGCCAGCAGCTTATCAGGGACTTCGAACACCGGGGAGCTGTTTTTT
>TRBJ2-1|TRBV28|-|-
CASRGLRDNEQFF
TGTGCCAGCAGGGGACTGCGGGACAATGAGCAGTTCTTC
>TRBJ1-1|TRBV24-1|TRBD1|once
CATKQGKNTEAFF
TGTGCCACCAAACAGGGGAAGAACACTGAAGCTTTCTTT
>TRBJ1-4|TRBV6-5|TRBD1|-
CASSPRTGIEKLFF
TGTGCCAGCAGTCCACGGACAGGGATTGAAAAACTGTTTTTT
>TRBJ2-3|TRBV9|TRBD2|-
CASSVVPSGRGGTDTQYF
TGTGCCAGCAGCGTAGTTCCTAGCGGGAGAGGGGGCACAGATACGCAGTATTTT
>TRBJ1-1|TRBV3-1/TRBV3-2|-|-
CASSPLDVRAGGFPFF
TGTGCCAGCAGCCCGCTGGATGTCAGGGCCGGCGGATTTCCTTTCTTT
>TRBJ1-2|TRBV5-6|-|-
CASSRGGGYTF
TGTGCCAGCAGCCGAGGGGGAGGCTACACCTTC
>TRBJ2-7|TRBV28|TRBD2|-
CASSLFILAGARYEQYF
TGTGCCAGCAGTTTATTCATACTAGCGGGAGCGCGTTACGAGCAGTACTTC
>TRBJ2-5|TRBV9|TRBD1|-
CASSGDRGQRETQYF
TGTGCCAGCAGCGGAGACAGGGGGCAAAGGGAGACCCAGTACTTC
>TRBJ2-7|TRBV7-2|-|-
CASSHRGHPLEQYF
TGTGCCAGCAGCCATAGGGGACACCCGCTGGAGCAGTACTTC
>TRBJ2-7|TRBV19|-|-
CASSPSLDYEQYF
TGTGCCAGTAGTCCTAGCTTAGACTACGAGCAGTACTTC
>TRBJ1-5|TRBV3-1/TRBV3-2|-|-
CASSPGLNNQPQHF
TGTGCCAGCAGCCCGGGACTAAACAATCAGCCCCAGCATTTT
>TRBJ1-1|TRBV28|TRBD1|-
CASFLTGTGGEMNTEAFF
TGTGCCAGCTTCCTTACCGGGACAGGGGGCGAAATGAACACTGAAGCTTTCTTT
>TRBJ1-1|TRBV6-5|-|-
CASRTAVRTEAFF
TGTGCCAGCAGAACAGCCGTTCGCACTGAAGCTTTCTTT
>TRBJ2-7|TRBV20-1|-|-
CSGASLGGQYF
TGCAGTGGAGCGTCCTTAGGGGGGCAGTACTTC
>TRBJ2-3|TRBV27|-|once
CASNIQGVGTQYF
TGTGCCAGCAATATACAGGGAGTGGGTACGCAGTATTTT
>TRBJ1-5|TRBV30|TRBD1|-
CAWRGGQGGPQHF
TGTGCCTGGAGAGGGGGACAGGGAGGGCCCCAGCATTTT
>TRBJ2-4|TRBV5-6|-|-
CASSLAFESLQYF
TGTGCCAGCAGCTTGGCCTTCGAGTCTCTCCAGTACTTC
>TRBJ2-7|TRBV7-9|-|-
CASSYDRLSYEQYF
TGTGCCAGCAGTTACGACAGGCTCTCCTACGAGCAGTACTTC